The rows below give T cell receptor beta chains drawn from one sample of a study of resident and recirculating memory T cells in vitiligo. The protocol was immunoSEQ multiplex PCR, while the TCRdb copy is restricted to in-frame clones and leaves out a portion. The sample lists about 42,000 clones, 85% to 95% seen once, with 4.5% in the top ten. Sequencing input: blood. Every receptor here comes from a male donor with vitiligo. The CDR3 runs from the conserved cysteine through the conserved F or W. The D gene is left open where the match is weak. Not every row has a clone size; where given, it reads once, few, many or a size class.

clone_size d_call j_call v_call cdr3_nt cdr3_aa
NA NA TRBJ2-3 TRBV5-4 TGTGCCAGCAGCTTGGTCTCAGATACGCAGTATTTT CASSLVSDTQYF
NA TRBD1 TRBJ2-7 TRBV5-6 TGTGCCAGCAGCTACTGGACAGGGCGGGAGCAGTACTTC CASSYWTGREQYF
NA TRBD2 TRBJ2-1 TRBV6-1 TGTGCCAGCAGTCTTAGCGGGGGGGCGATTAATGAGCAGTTCTTC CASSLSGGAINEQFF
NA NA TRBJ2-7 TRBV5-1 TGCGCCAGCAGCCAGACAGGTCACGAGCAGTACTTC CASSQTGHEQYF
NA TRBD2 TRBJ2-2 TRBV6-4 TGTGCCAGCAGTGTAGCGGGGGACACCGGGGAGCTGTTTTTT CASSVAGDTGELFF
NA TRBD1 TRBJ2-5 TRBV6-5 TGTGCCAGCAGTAGCAGGGGGAAGGAGACCCAGTACTTC CASSSRGKETQYF
NA TRBD1 TRBJ1-6 TRBV5-8 TGTGCCAGCAAGGGGGACAGGGATAATTCACCCCTCCACTTT CASKGDRDNSPLHF
NA NA TRBJ1-1 TRBV19 TGTGCCAGTAGTATAGGAGACAGCGAAGCTTTCTTT CASSIGDSEAFF
NA TRBD1 TRBJ1-1 TRBV5-6 TGTGCCAGCAGCTTGGGATGGCTGACAGGGTCGACTGAAGCTTTCTTT CASSLGWLTGSTEAFF
NA NA TRBJ1-3 TRBV7-9 TGTGCCAGCAGCACCCAGTCTGGAAACACCATATATTTT CASSTQSGNTIYF
NA TRBD1 TRBJ1-2 TRBV9 TGTGCCAGCAGCCCTCGATCGACAGGGGTAGGGGATGGCTACACCTTC CASSPRSTGVGDGYTF
NA TRBD2 TRBJ2-5 TRBV12-5 TGTGCTAGTGGTTTGGCTGGACTAGCGGGGGGGCAAGGGACCCAGTACTTC CASGLAGLAGGQGTQYF
NA NA TRBJ2-7 TRBV21-1 TGTGCCAGTACCGGGACAGGGAGGGAGAAGTACTTC CASTGTGREKYF
NA TRBD2 TRBJ2-7 TRBV6-5 TGTGCCAGCACTCCAGCGGGGAAGGGCTACGAGCAGTACTTC CASTPAGKGYEQYF
NA NA TRBJ2-7 TRBV7-2 TGTGCCAGCAGCTTATACCGGGGGGCATCCTACGAGCAGTACTTC CASSLYRGASYEQYF
NA TRBD1 TRBJ2-1 TRBV29-1 TGCAGCGTCGGACAGGGGTCCTACAATGAGCAGTTCTTC CSVGQGSYNEQFF
once TRBD1 TRBJ2-3 TRBV4-2 TGTGCCAGCAGCCAAGAGGGGACAGGATTCACAGATACGCAGTATTTT CASSQEGTGFTDTQYF
NA NA TRBJ2-7 TRBV7-8 TGTGCCAGCAGCAGGAGCGGGATAGGGGGGACTTTCTACGAGCAGTACTTC CASSRSGIGGTFYEQYF
NA NA TRBJ2-3 TRBV15 TGTGCCACCAGGGTCCTTGCGGGGGCGGATACGCAGTATTTT CATRVLAGADTQYF
NA NA TRBJ2-2 TRBV29-1 TGCACCTATGCGGGCGCCCCGAACACCGGGGAGCTGTTTTTT CTYAGAPNTGELFF
NA NA TRBJ2-1 TRBV29-1 TGCAGCGTTGACAGGCTGTACAATGAGCAGTTCTTC CSVDRLYNEQFF
NA NA TRBJ1-1 TRBV5-1 TGCGCCAGCAGGAGAGAGCCGAACACTGAAGCTTTCTTT CASRREPNTEAFF
NA NA TRBJ2-2 TRBV7-9 TGTGCCAGCCACGGGAACCTTATCACCGGGGAGCTGTTTTTT CASHGNLITGELFF
NA NA TRBJ2-3 TRBV5-1 TGCGCCAGCAGCTTGGCCCAAGTCGGAGATACGCAGTATTTT CASSLAQVGDTQYF
NA TRBD2 TRBJ2-3 TRBV11-3 TGTGCCAGCAGCTTACGAAGCGGGGCCGTGGATACGCAGTATTTT CASSLRSGAVDTQYF
NA TRBD2 TRBJ2-1 TRBV5-6 TGTGCCAGCATTAGGAGGACTAGCGGGGACTCCTACAATGAGCAGTTCTTC CASIRRTSGDSYNEQFF
once NA TRBJ1-2 TRBV29-1 TGCAGCGTCGAAGGTGCAGGGGCTAACTATGGCTACACCTTC CSVEGAGANYGYTF
NA NA TRBJ2-6 TRBV9 TGTGCCAGCAGTGGACAGCCTACATCTGGGGCCAACGTCCTGACTTTC CASSGQPTSGANVLTF
few NA TRBJ1-3 TRBV28 TGTGCCAGCAGCGACAGGACACCCCCTCTCGTATATTTT CASSDRTPPLVYF
few NA TRBJ1-1 TRBV7-9 TGTGTGGGCCGGGGTATTGGTGAAGCTTTCTTT CVGRGIGEAFF
NA NA TRBJ1-1 TRBV27 TGTGCCAGCAGTCCCGGGACACTAACTGAAGCTTTCTTT CASSPGTLTEAFF
NA TRBD1 TRBJ1-1 TRBV30 TGTGCCTGGAGTGCTGCGACAGGGTTCACTGAAGCTTTCTTT CAWSAATGFTEAFF
NA NA TRBJ2-2 TRBV10-3 TGTGCCAGCCATGGGGGGACAGCTGGGGAGCTGTTTTTT CASHGGTAGELFF
NA NA TRBJ2-5 TRBV5-1 TGCGCCAGCAGCTTCCACCCTGGGGCAGAGACCCAGTACTTC CASSFHPGAETQYF
NA NA TRBJ2-7 TRBV18 TGTGCCAGCTCACGATCGGGGGGCCGCAGCTCCTACGAGCAGTACTTC CASSRSGGRSSYEQYF
NA NA TRBJ1-6 TRBV28 TGTGCCAGCAGTCCGGATACAGGTCCGAATTCACCCCTCCACTTT CASSPDTGPNSPLHF
NA NA TRBJ1-1 TRBV25-1 TGTGCCAGCAGTGACGCAGGAGGGGGGGACACTGAAGCTTTCTTT CASSDAGGGDTEAFF
few TRBD2 TRBJ2-7 TRBV30 TGTGCCCGGACTAGCGGGGACTCCTACGAGCAGTACTTC CARTSGDSYEQYF
NA TRBD2 TRBJ2-1 TRBV7-8 TGTGCCAGCAGCATTGGACTAGCGGGGGGGAGCTCCTACAATGAGCAGTTCTTC CASSIGLAGGSSYNEQFF
NA NA TRBJ1-2 TRBV7-9 TGTGCCAGCAGCCCCACTCGGGGGGGAAGTGGTGGCTACACCTTC CASSPTRGGSGGYTF
NA NA TRBJ1-1 TRBV18 TGTGCCAGCTTCGAAGAGGGTGAGGACACTGAAGCTTTCTTT CASFEEGEDTEAFF
NA NA TRBJ2-5 TRBV30 TGTGCCTGGAGTCACTTAACAGGGGAGACCCAGTACTTC CAWSHLTGETQYF
NA TRBD1 TRBJ1-4 TRBV4-3 TGCGCCAGCAGCCAGCTTCCGTGGGACAGGGATGAAAAACTGTTTTTT CASSQLPWDRDEKLFF
NA NA TRBJ1-3 TRBV6-5 TGTGCCAGCACACCAAAACCAGTCTCTGGAAACACCATATATTTT CASTPKPVSGNTIYF
NA TRBD2 TRBJ2-3 TRBV7-2 TGTGCCAGCAGCTTGGCAGCGGGGGTGGATACGCAGTATTTT CASSLAAGVDTQYF
once NA TRBJ2-5 TRBV5-1 TGCGCCAGCAGTCAGGGCCAAGAGACCCAGTACTTC CASSQGQETQYF